The next 32 T cell receptor beta chains were all read from a single sample in a study of T cells in Graves' hyperthyroidism and ophthalmopathy. The investigators amplified TCR beta CDR3 regions from RNA transcripts. The primer set for the first-round RT-PCR of the TCR CDR3 was HTBI. TCRdb re-derived calls from the multiplex PCR reads in MiXCR, one entry per CDR3 protein. This repertoire shows around 500,000 distinct CDR3 sequences, approximately 23% found once; its top ten account for about 49%. Material for sequencing was blood. The receptors originated from a woman aged 70-85 years with Graves' ophthalmopathy.

This clonotype has only a few counts. The J gene is TRBJ1-1, the V gene TRBV6-2 or TRBV6-3; possibly TRBD1 for D (5 bases). Trimming left V 7 bases short and J 4 bases short, with 16 bases between. Germline CDR1 reads MNHEY; CDR2 reads SVGEGT. This CDR3 has 14 amino acids. The CDR3 spells CASKDPGEGTEAFF. CDR3 nucleotides: TGTGCCAGCAAAGACCCGGGGGAGGGCACTGAAGCTTTCTTT.

V is TRBV20-1 and J is TRBJ2-1, with TRBD2 identical over 9 bases. The CDR3 extends over 17 amino acids. The germline gives CDR1 DFQATT, CDR2 SNEGSKA (reference sequence). Trimming took 1 base from V and 7 from J; bases not matched to a gene: 14. As DNA, the CDR3 is TGCAGTGCTAGAGCCGGGGGGGTAGCGGGAGCGGGAAATGAGCAGTTCTTC. As protein: CSARAGGVAGAGNEQFF.

The gene calls are TRBV5-6 and TRBJ2-5; D not resolved. The CDR3 length is 13 residues. V shed 4 bases and J shed 5 bases, with 12 bases lying between them. Per germline, CDR1 SGHDT and CDR2 YYEEEE. CDR3 sequence (DNA): TGTGCCAGCAGCCTCGGACCCGCGGAGACCCAGTACTTC. As protein: CASSLGPAETQYF.

This clonotype came up a few times. The chain carries TRBV7-3 and TRBJ2-6; perhaps TRBD2 as D (5 bases). V was pared by 0 bases and J by 4 bases, with 7 bases between. The germline V gene has CDR1 SGHTA and CDR2 FQGTGA. The CDR3 has 15 amino acids. The CDR3 sequence: CASSLTEAGANVLTF. CDR3 DNA sequence: TGTGCCAGCAGCTTAACGGAGGCCGGGGCCAACGTCCTGACTTTC.

This clonotype was seen a handful of times. CDR3 nucleotide sequence: TGCAGCGTTGCTACAGGGTTTTCTGAAGCTTTCTTT. As protein: CSVATGFSEAFF. The chain joins TRBV29-1 to TRBJ1-1; TRBD1 is a possible D gene (6 bases). V lost 4 bases and J 6 bases, leaving 12 bases between the germline ends. CDR1 is SQVTM, CDR2 ANQGSEA, per germline. This CDR3 region has 12 residues.

J is TRBJ2-3 and V is TRBV30; D ambiguous. Germline CDR1 GTSNPN, CDR2 SVGIG (reference sequence). CDR3 length: 13 residues. V was pared by 0 bases and J by 3 bases, with 7 bases between. The CDR3 protein is CAWSVGWTDTQYF. CDR3 coding DNA: TGTGCCTGGAGTGTAGGCTGGACAGATACGCAGTATTTT.

This CDR3 reads CASSLKGGDIQYF. CDR3 DNA: TGTGCCAGCTCACTTAAGGGGGGGGACATTCAGTACTTC. V usage is TRBV18 and J usage is TRBJ2-4; weak D call: TRBD2 (7 bases). V lost 4 bases and J 8 bases, leaving 12 bases between the germline ends. The CDR3 is 13 residues long. Germline V gives CDR1 KGHSH, CDR2 LQKENI.

This clonotype was seen ten or more times. A junction end diverges from the germline sequence, so it may reflect a read error. V usage is TRBV5-1 and J usage is TRBJ2-1; 7 positions agree with TRBD2. The CDR3 is 15 residues long. CDR1 and CDR2 (germline): SGHRS, YFSETQ. CDR3 bases: TGTGCCAGCAGCTTAGTTGGCGGGAGTTACAATGAGCAGTTCTTC. Amino acids: CASSLVGGSYNEQFF.

The rearrangement links TRBV11-2 to TRBJ1-1; tentatively, D is TRBD1 (5 bases). The V and J ends lost 5 bases and 1 base respectively, with 14 bases between them. There are 15 residues in the CDR3. CDR1 and CDR2 (germline): SGHAT, FQNNGV. The CDR3, as DNA: TGTGCCAGCAGCGGCGGGGCCGCCACGAACACTGAAGCTTTCTTT. Protein: CASSGGAATNTEAFF.

About this clonotype itself: This may be a read error, as it is one base from a much larger clone. The V and J genes are TRBV12-3 or TRBV12-4 and TRBJ1-1; the D is unclear. This CDR3 is built from 12 residues. The CDR3 region is CASGLVGIEAFF. The CDR3, as DNA: TGTGCCAGCGGTTTGGTGGGGATTGAAGCTTTCTTT.

This clonotype was counted only a few times. The genes are TRBV19 and TRBJ2-2; D is unclear. The CDR3 is 14 amino acids. V was trimmed by 6 bases and J by 2 bases, leaving 10 bases between them. Germline values: CDR1 LNHDA, CDR2 SQIVND (reference sequence). For the CDR3, the DNA is TGTGCCAGTAGCGAAAACCCCAACACCGGGGAGCTGTTTTTT. Protein sequence: CASSENPNTGELFF.

The V and J genes are TRBV7-9 and TRBJ1-2, with D uncertain. This CDR3 has 13 amino acids. The V end lost 4 bases, the J end lost 1 base, and 7 bases lay between the germline ends. Looked up from germline, CDR1 is SEHNR and CDR2 is FQNEAQ (reference sequence). The CDR3 sequence: CASSSTVNYGYTF. CDR3 in DNA: TGTGCCAGCAGCTCCACAGTTAACTATGGCTACACCTTC. Full variable domain (rest looked up from reference TRBV7-9 and TRBJ1-2): DTGVSQNPRHKITKRGQNVTFRCDPISEHNRLYWYRQTLGQGPEFLTYFQNEAQLEKSRLLSDRFSAERPKGSFSTLEIQRTEQGDSAMYLCASSSTVNYGYTFGSGTRLTVV.

This clonotype was picked up a small number of times. This chain joins TRBV13 and TRBJ2-2; TRBD1 aligns across 8 bases. Germline V gene lookup returns CDR1 PRHDT and CDR2 FYEKMQ (reference sequence). J lost 2 bases, V lost 6 bases, and 11 bases had no gene match. This CDR3 comprises 17 residues. DNA of the CDR3: TGTGCCAGCAGATCCGCCCTCGGACAGGGCAACACCGGGGAGCTGTTTTTT. As protein: CASRSALGQGNTGELFF.

This clonotype has only a few counts. This rearrangement joins TRBV10-1 to TRBJ2-3, with TRBD1 matching 9 bases. In germline, CDR1 is WNHNN, CDR2 SYGVQD (reference sequence). This CDR3 has 16 amino acids. Unmatched junction bases numbered 6, after V lost 3 bases and J lost 2 bases. The CDR3 here is CASSDTGTGITDTQYF. Here the CDR3 DNA reads TGCGCCAGCAGTGACACCGGGACAGGGATCACAGATACGCAGTATTTT.

This clonotype was counted many times. This chain uses TRBV2 with TRBJ2-5; possible D gene TRBD2, 6 bases. With 10 bases removed from V and 4 bases from J, the gap between germline ends came to 16 bases. Per the germline V gene, CDR1 is SNHLY and CDR2 is FYNNEI. This CDR3 has 13 amino acids. CDR3 DNA: TGTGCCACCGCGTGGGGGGTCGGAGAGACCCAGTACTTC. Its translation: CATAWGVGETQYF.

This clonotype has just a few counts. The CDR3 region has the DNA TGTGCCAGCACTGAAAGGGGCCTTGGGGACTATGGCTACACCTTC. Its translation: CASTERGLGDYGYTF. V is TRBV13 and J is TRBJ1-2, with D possibly TRBD1 on 5 matching bases. The germline V gene encodes CDR1 PRHDT and CDR2 FYEKMQ (reference sequence). Trimming shortened V by 7 bases and J by 3 bases, and 18 bases separated the two germline ends. The CDR3 covers 15 residues.

This chain connects TRBV5-6 to TRBJ2-1; 10 bases fit TRBD2. This CDR3 is built from 17 residues. V trimming: 0 bases; J trimming: 4 bases; junction bases outside the gene matches: 7. From germline, CDR1 is SGHDT and CDR2 YYEEEE. The CDR3: CASSLGLAGVSYNEQFF. CDR3 sequence (DNA): TGTGCCAGCAGCTTGGGGCTAGCGGGAGTTTCATACAATGAGCAGTTCTTC.

This clonotype has at least ten counts. The chain links TRBV12-3 or TRBV12-4 to TRBJ1-1; D is unclear. The CDR3 loop spans 14 amino acids. The germline V and J ends were trimmed by 6 bases and 0 bases, with 11 bases remaining between them. Here the CDR3 reads CASRIHLMNTEAFF. The CDR3 bases are TGTGCCAGCAGGATACACCTCATGAACACTGAAGCTTTCTTT.

This clonotype was seen many times. The genes are TRBV2 and TRBJ1-2; a possible D gene is TRBD1 (5 bases). This CDR3 is 15 amino acids long. Germline V CDR1 and CDR2: SNHLY, FYNNEI. The V gene lost 4 bases and the J gene lost 7 bases, with 19 bases spanning the gap. The CDR3 region has the DNA TGTGCCAGCAGTGTCGAGAAAGGGGTAATGGGTGGCTACACCTTC. Translation: CASSVEKGVMGGYTF.

This chain links TRBV5-1 with TRBJ1-2, with D uncertain. The CDR3 length is 13 residues. In germline, CDR1 is SGHRS, CDR2 YFSETQ. The V end was cut by 0 bases, the J end by 7 bases, with 10 bases between. CDR3 bases: TGCGCCAGCAGCTTGGACCCAGGCCCTGGCTACACCTTC. As protein: CASSLDPGPGYTF.

This clonotype was picked up many times. The chain uses TRBV7-2 and TRBJ1-1, with 7 bases aligning to TRBD1. Trimming took 2 bases from V and 1 from J; bases not matched to a gene: 7. The CDR3 runs 16 residues. CDR1 is SGHTA, CDR2 FQGNSA, per germline. CDR3 nucleotide sequence: TGTGCCAGCAGCTTAAGGGCAGGGGGTTCGAACACTGAAGCTTTCTTT. Its translation: CASSLRAGGSNTEAFF. Variable domain in full (rest from reference TRBV7-2 and TRBJ1-1): GAGVSQSPSNKVTEKGKDVELRCDPISGHTALYWYRQSLGQGLEFLIYFQGNSAPDKSGLPSDRFSAERTGGSVSTLTIQRTQQEDSAVYLCASSLRAGGSNTEAFFGQGTRLTVV.

This clonotype has more than one count but fewer than ten. The chain combines TRBV7-2 with TRBJ2-5, with no clear D. V shed 8 bases and J shed 5 bases, with 18 bases lying between them. The CDR3 is 14 amino acids. CDR1 is SGHTA, CDR2 FQGNSA, per germline. The CDR3 coding sequence is TGTGCCAGCTCACCACCGGAGAGGCGGGAGACCCAGTACTTC. This encodes CASSPPERRETQYF.

DNA of the CDR3: TGTGCCTGGAGGGGACTAGCGGGAGCCGAGCAGTACTTC. The encoded protein is CAWRGLAGAEQYF. The chain employs TRBV30 and TRBJ2-7; 14 bases line up with TRBD2. Trimming at V came to 3 bases and at J to 6 bases, leaving 1 base not matched to a gene. The CDR3 has 13 residues. Germline values: CDR1 GTSNPN, CDR2 SVGIG (reference sequence).

There are many counts of this clonotype. The gene calls are TRBV12-3 or TRBV12-4 and TRBJ2-5; tentatively, D is TRBD1 (5 bases). The CDR3 spans 13 residues. Trimming cost V 6 bases and J 2 bases, with 10 bases left between them. The CDR3 coding sequence is TGTGCCAGCAGGGACACGGTACAAGAGACCCAGTACTTC. It encodes CASRDTVQETQYF.

There are a few counts of this clonotype. The V and J genes are TRBV5-1 and TRBJ2-3, with 8 positions matching TRBD2. Per the germline V gene, CDR1 is SGHRS and CDR2 is YFSETQ. The CDR3 extends over 14 amino acids. V gave up 2 bases and J gave up 5 bases; unmatched junction bases: 4. For the CDR3, the DNA is TGCGCCAGCAGCTTAGCGGGAGTTGTAGATACGCAGTATTTT. It codes for CASSLAGVVDTQYF.

This clonotype was seen a handful of times. The chain employs TRBV2 and TRBJ1-3; tentatively, D is TRBD1 (5 bases). The germline V and J ends were trimmed by 5 bases and 8 bases, with 7 bases remaining between them. Looked up from germline, CDR1 is SNHLY and CDR2 is FYNNEI. The CDR3 runs to 11 residues. CDR3 protein: CASSRDDTIYF. For the CDR3, the DNA is TGTGCCAGCAGTCGGGACGACACCATATATTTT.

There are a few counts of this clonotype. The chain recombines TRBV7-9 with TRBJ2-1; D unresolved. V was clipped by 1 base and J by 4 bases, with 14 bases between them. CDR1 and CDR2 (germline): SEHNR, FQNEAQ (reference sequence). CDR3 length: 16 residues. CDR3 region: CASSLVVASPYNEQFF. The CDR3 coding sequence is TGTGCCAGCAGCTTAGTGGTTGCTAGTCCGTACAATGAGCAGTTCTTC.

This clonotype has just a few counts. The chain is built from TRBV11-2 and TRBJ2-2, with a tentative D call TRBD1 (5 bases). V lost 2 bases, J lost 8 bases, and 18 bases lay in between. Per the germline V gene, CDR1 is SGHAT and CDR2 is FQNNGV. The CDR3 has 16 residues. This chain's CDR3 is CASSLIRWGQFGELFF. CDR3 DNA sequence: TGTGCCAGCAGCTTAATCAGATGGGGCCAGTTTGGGGAGCTGTTTTTT.

This clonotype was detected ten times or more. The CDR3: CASSYSKNTEAFF. CDR3 bases: TGTGCCAGCAGCTACTCTAAGAACACTGAAGCTTTCTTT. V is TRBV7-8 and J is TRBJ1-1; the D is unclear. Germline V gene lookup returns CDR1 SGHVS and CDR2 FQNEAQ. Trimming stripped 4 bases from V and 1 base from J, with 7 bases between. The CDR3 has 13 amino acids.

This clonotype was observed at least ten times. The chain is built from TRBV6-2 or TRBV6-3 and TRBJ1-1; possible D gene TRBD1, 5 bases. Trimming took off 5 bases at V and 0 bases at J, with 10 bases between the two ends. The germline V gene has CDR1 MNHEY and CDR2 SVGEGT. CDR3 length: 14 residues. The CDR3 loop reads CASSDGQLNTEAFF. In DNA, the CDR3 is TGTGCCAGCAGTGATGGACAACTGAACACTGAAGCTTTCTTT.

The chain recombines TRBV28 with TRBJ2-7; 10 bases agree with TRBD2. The length of the CDR3 is 14 residues. Germline values: CDR1 MDHEN, CDR2 SYDVKM. J was trimmed by 0 bases and V by 11 bases; bases with no gene match: 7. CDR3 protein: CAAAGLAVSYEQYF. Here the CDR3 DNA reads TGTGCCGCCGCTGGACTAGCGGTCTCCTACGAGCAGTACTTC. The full variable domain, in which reference TRBV28 and TRBJ2-7 provide the parts outside the CDR3, is DVKVTQSSRYLVKRTGEKVFLECVQDMDHENMFWYRQDPGLGLRLIYFSYDVKMKEKGDIPEGYSVSREKKERFSLILESASTNQTSMYLCAAAGLAVSYEQYFGPGTRLTVT.

This clonotype was counted many times. The genes are TRBV11-2 and TRBJ1-5; maybe TRBD1 (6 bases). This CDR3 region has 14 residues. V was trimmed by 5 bases and J by 3 bases, leaving 11 bases between them. Germline CDR1 SGHAT, CDR2 FQNNGV. DNA of the CDR3: TGTGCCAGCAGCCCGACAGGTGTCAATCAGCCCCAGCATTTT. Amino acids: CASSPTGVNQPQHF.